This T cell receptor (beta chain) was sequenced in a study of long-term antiretroviral therapy in people with HIV (dated by TCRdb to between 2021 and 2024). Broadly, across the study: The earliest samples were collected about a decade before the 2015 WHO recommendation for immediate ART, when ART was typically delayed until CD4 counts fell. This retrospective serial study examined whether starting ART and sustained HIV suppression were associated with changes in the composition and diversity of the TRB repertoire in peripheral blood. A total of roughly 180 cryopreserved PBMC samples were contributed to the cohort by 30 adults with confirmed HIV infection, with samples collected serially over a mean of approximately six years (range 1-12). Among the 30 to 35 participants with HIV, ten to eleven were female. No cross-contamination during QIAcube processing turned up in test extractions that ran a monoclonal T-cell line alongside 30 to 35 polyclonal samples. General study outcomes and caveats: ART initiation was associated with a significant increase in TRB diversity, but diversity stayed significantly below transplant donor controls even after long-term ART. The samples span the years 2004 to 2017, and the ART regimens used may be less effective than current regimens. HIV repertoires had narrower CDR3 length ranges than controls, and the network structure suggested an antigen-experienced repertoire that shifted only slightly toward naive after ART. Expanded TRB clones identified before ART initiation dominated the repertoire at all time points, although this dominance fluctuated and declined in many PLHIV after ART. Unsorted PBMC were profiled instead of sorted CD4+ and CD8+ T cells because pre-ART samples had limited cell numbers. Since PBMC availability was limited, sequencing covered only the TCR beta chain, with no alpha chain pairing. No data were available on ART adherence, viral resistance or therapy changes, limiting inferences about post-ART repertoire changes.

Sequencing of the TRB variable region was done with the immunoSEQ hsTCRB v3.0 assay at survey level resolution. A depth of roughly 40,000-55,000 T-cell genomes per sample was targeted for TRB sequencing. An Illumina MiSeq with a v3 150-cycle kit was used to sequence the pooled TRB libraries. In the original analysis: Repertoire analysis ran in R within a reproducible Nextflow workflow covering QC, data transformation and analysis. LymphoSeq2, an R package for AIRR-Seq data exploration, was used to implement custom analyses. Several samples that yielded fewer than 5000 total TRB sequences were excluded, so that approximately 170 HIV repertoires were analyzed. Among the roughly 190 retained HIV repertoires, approximately 57 were collected before ART initiation and 129 were collected after ART initiation. Repertoires were downsampled to 5000 TRB nucleotide sequences, with summary statistics averaged over 100 downsampling iterations. The analysis kept only TRB sequences whose CDR3 regions were at least seven amino acids long. A Shannon entropy-derived clonality score and the Gini coefficient were used to measure diversity. Repertoire networks linked the top 5000 CDR3 amino acid sequences whenever two sequences differed by an edit distance of one. For TRB CDR3 amino acid sequences, antigen specificity groups and MHC restriction were predicted with GLIPH2. Known CMV, EBV, HIV or tissue antigen associations were flagged by matching CDR3 amino acid sequences against VDJdb and McPAS-TCR. Pre-ART, post-ART and control groups were compared with Wilcoxon signed-rank tests and Holm-Bonferroni correction. TCRdb took this table from immuneACCESS and kept in-frame rearrangements with V and J called. Such tables lack part of the clones; where checked against another copy, unresolved V genes explain under half of the gap, and the rest is unexplained. That table furnishes V, J and clone size, whereas the DNA furnished D and trimming. The sample yields some 48,000 clones; roughly 80% were counted once. The biggest ten clones account for 2.5% to 3% of the sample.

Inclusion was restricted to participants for whom at least one PBMC sample before ART initiation and at least two post-ART samples were available. Every participant with HIV received treatment in the United States of America. Before DNA extraction, cryopreserved samples of about 0.95-11 million PBMC were thawed and washed. At the time of the earliest PBMC sample for each participant with HIV, ages ranged from roughly 23 to 60 years. Per participant, PBMC samples came from 1-4 timepoints prior to ART initiation and 2-8 timepoints following ART initiation, for a median of 7 samples. For every participant, serial HIV viral load, CD4+ T-cell count, ART history and demographic data were obtained. Genomic DNA was extracted from unsorted PBMC with a Qiagen kit on a QIAcube, processed in batches of 12 samples. As to this clone: The target of this receptor is not known. It has no much larger one-base neighbor in the sample; base qualities were not kept.

Counted from cysteine to phenylalanine, this CDR3 has 12 amino acids. Kept here is only the CDR3 DNA, which spans 36 bases and is read in frame from base 1. V loses 1 base, J loses 4 bases, and the germline ends lie 4 bases apart. CDR1 SGHRS and CDR2 YFSETQ are derived from the germline V gene. The starting material was unsorted PBMCs, obtained 0.8 years after starting antiretroviral therapy. The V and J genes are TRBV5-1 and TRBJ2-3, with the D gene too uncertain to name. The sequence came from a woman aged 18-29 years with HIV. The CDR3: CASSLRPDTQYF. The bases are TGCGCCAGCAGCTTGAGGCCAGATACGCAGTATTTT.